This T cell receptor beta chain was sequenced in a study of cytomegalovirus exposure and HLA in healthy donors. This CDR3 has 14 residues. CDR1 and CDR2 from the germline V gene are SGDLS and YYNGEE. V lost 3 bases and J 7 bases, leaving 13 bases between the germline ends. Use of 60 Vbeta and 13 Jbeta primers characterized the PCR. Generated by immunoSEQ multiplex PCR, the TCRdb table keeps only in-frame clones and is missing some. The sample includes 150,000 to 200,000 clones, 77% of them seen just once. Findings and caveats of the study: TCR beta chains associated with HLA were, in a later analysis, more clonally expanded than equally common others.

On this clone itself: The antigen is not known.

The receptor was derived from a man aged 45-65 years in good health and CMV-seropositive. Sequenced input: PBMCs. The gene calls are TRBV9 and TRBJ2-2; D call uncertain. DNA of the CDR3: TGTGCCAGCAGCGCGAGTAGCATCGTCGGGGAGCTGTTTTTT. Protein: CASSASSIVGELFF.